Listed below are T cell receptor beta chains from one sample, sequenced in a study of T-cell memory formation after mild COVID-19. Each CDR3 protein is one row after TCRdb ran MiXCR on the 5' RACE reads. The table lists 280,000 or so distinct CDR3 sequences, less than 9.5% of them singletons. Sequenced material: PBMCs or a T cell subset sorted from them (not recorded which). These receptor sequences come from a man between 18 and 35 years old who had mild COVID-19 (a few samples of this study predate the infection). Cell type and time point are not known. Both conserved end residues are part of each CDR3.

v_call cdr3_aa
TRBV2 CASSPRQVRDTEAFF
TRBV15 CATSSGTGGVRDTEAFF
TRBV5-1 CASKQNMPGLAGTYNEQFF
TRBV7-2 CASSRGPRNTEAFF
TRBV20-1 CSARDPWGGPQEQYF
TRBV4-2 CASSPAGGTNYGYTF
TRBV14 CASSQDPRARPSTDTQYF
TRBV2 CASSEQGREQFF
TRBV5-1 CASSLMKGSSYNEQFF
TRBV7-6 CASSLSISGANVLTF
TRBV5-4 CASSFYNTDTQYF
TRBV20-1 CSARDGYSLNTEAFF
TRBV24-1 CATSDADSGYTF
TRBV5-1 CASSGTGWGYTF
TRBV2 CASSKSPIRTGVYGYTF
TRBV6-2/TRBV6-3 CASSQSGTGGLSEQYF
TRBV23-1 CASSQKVTLTQYEQYF
TRBV12-3/TRBV12-4 CASTPDRGEAFF
TRBV10-3 CAIRDSRETQYF
TRBV7-6 CASSLRVFSYNEQFF
TRBV19 CASSISQNTEAFF
TRBV7-9 CASSYDRDTGELFF
TRBV4-1 CASSLERQGREPQHF
TRBV5-1 CASSVERGNEQFF
TRBV30 CAWSVPGGAHTQYF
TRBV27 CASSFPAPNPGHNEQFF
TRBV18 CASSPGSQGDYGYTF
TRBV5-4 CASSTGLDGETQYF
TRBV20-1 CSVRRGKQFF
TRBV5-1 CASRKGLQETQYF
TRBV28 CASSFPTGTEAFF
TRBV6-5 CASSYSQGMNTEAFF
TRBV4-3 CASSQGGGRLNEKLFF
TRBV15 CATSQADTQYF
TRBV13 CASSSGRVNTEAFF
TRBV5-6 CASSLVGGRIDTQYF
TRBV11-2 CASSLFTQETQYF
TRBV7-6 CASSARDQAYNEQFF
TRBV15 CATSRDPSAGAYEQYF
TRBV5-1 CASSFLRDRGVYGSRNEQFF
TRBV3-1 CASSLTSSNSPLHF